Listed below are T cell receptor beta chains from one sample, sequenced in a study of cytomegalovirus exposure and HLA in healthy donors. Assay used: immunoSEQ multiplex PCR; TCRdb lists only in-frame clones, some missing. The data contain 140,000 or so clones, 68% of them singletons. The source material was PBMCs. The receptors originated from a man aged 55-75 years in good health and CMV-seronegative. Each CDR3 is given with its conserved first and last residue. A D gene is named only where the DNA matches it firmly. Clone size is shown for a subset of rows, as once, few, many or a class of expanded clone.

CDR3 protein	CDR3 DNA	V gene	J gene	clone size	D gene
CASSLGQGKAFF	TGTGCCAGCAGTTTAGGACAGGGAAAAGCTTTCTTT	TRBV7-2	TRBJ1-1	-	TRBD1
CATRDRGTGELFF	TGTGCCACCCGGGACAGGGGAACCGGGGAGCTGTTTTTT	TRBV19	TRBJ2-2	-	TRBD1
CASSQVGLAGGPADF	TGTGCCAGCAGCCAGGTGGGACTAGCGGGAGGCCCTGCGGATTTT	TRBV14	TRBJ2-3	-	TRBD2
CASSGGQAGNTIYF	TGTGCCAGCAGTGGAGGGCAGGCCGGAAACACCATATATTTT	TRBV28	TRBJ1-3	few	-
CASSTQGPGANVLTF	TGTGCCAGTAGTACCCAGGGTCCTGGGGCCAACGTCCTGACTTTC	TRBV19	TRBJ2-6	-	-
CSVLDREGAEAFF	TGCAGCGTCCTGGACAGGGAGGGCGCCGAAGCTTTCTTT	TRBV29-1	TRBJ1-1	-	TRBD1
CASSGGVGNEQFF	TGCGCCAGCAGCGGCGGTGTCGGGAATGAGCAGTTCTTC	TRBV5-1	TRBJ2-1	few	-
CASSRGGDRGYTF	TGTGCCAGCAGCCGAGGAGGGGATCGGGGCTACACCTTC	TRBV6-6	TRBJ1-2	-	-
CASSLAQSGGTFISYEQYF	TGTGCCAGCAGCTTAGCGCAGTCAGGGGGCACCTTTATTTCCTACGAGCAGTACTTC	TRBV7-6	TRBJ2-7	-	TRBD1
CAWSVAIQETQYF	TGTGCCTGGAGTGTAGCGATACAAGAGACCCAGTACTTC	TRBV30	TRBJ2-5	once	-
CASSPNSGMNEQFF	TGTGCCAGCAGCCCGAATAGCGGGATGAATGAGCAGTTCTTC	TRBV5-4	TRBJ2-1	few	TRBD2
CTSSQDLTSGNYEQYF	TGTACCAGCAGCCAAGATTTAACTAGCGGGAATTACGAGCAGTACTTC	TRBV4-2	TRBJ2-7	-	TRBD2
CASSGRNETGQESNQPQHF	TGTGCCAGCAGTGGCCGGAACGAGACAGGGCAAGAGAGCAATCAGCCCCAGCATTTT	TRBV6-4	TRBJ1-5	-	TRBD1
CAISGGADNQPQHF	TGTGCCATCAGTGGCGGGGCGGACAATCAGCCCCAGCATTTT	TRBV10-3	TRBJ1-5	few	-
CASSVFDGDREQFF	TGTGCCAGCAGTGTCTTCGATGGGGACAGAGAGCAGTTCTTC	TRBV6-1	TRBJ2-1	-	TRBD1
CASRPEGNQPQHF	TGTGCCAGCAGGCCGGAGGGCAATCAGCCCCAGCATTTT	TRBV6-5	TRBJ1-5	-	-
CASSLNAMNTEAFF	TGTGCCAGCAGCTTAAATGCGATGAACACTGAAGCTTTCTTT	TRBV7-6	TRBJ1-1	few	-
CASSFGRVKNEQYF	TGTGCCAGCAGCTTTGGTAGAGTGAAGAACGAGCAGTACTTC	TRBV13	TRBJ2-7	-	-
CASSLGRTEAFF	TGTGCCAGCAGTTTAGGCAGAACTGAAGCTTTCTTT	TRBV28	TRBJ1-1	-	-
CASSSQGNEQYF	TGTGCCAGCAGCTCACAGGGAAACGAGCAGTACTTC	TRBV7-2	TRBJ2-7	-	-
CASSATSGSVSNEQFF	TGTGCCAGCAGCGCCACTAGCGGGAGTGTGAGCAATGAGCAGTTCTTC	TRBV9	TRBJ2-1	-	TRBD2
CASSSFRFSGANVLTF	TGTGCCAGCAGTTCCTTCAGATTCTCTGGGGCCAACGTCCTGACTTTC	TRBV27	TRBJ2-6	-	-
CASSDSGGYGYTF	TGTGCCAGCAGTGACTCAGGAGGGTATGGCTACACCTTC	TRBV6-4	TRBJ1-2	-	-
CASSMQGGTEAFF	TGTGCCAGTAGTATGCAGGGTGGCACTGAAGCTTTCTTT	TRBV19	TRBJ1-1	-	-
CASSLSLFSTDTQYF	TGTGCCAGCAGTCTAAGTCTATTTAGCACAGATACGCAGTATTTT	TRBV27	TRBJ2-3	-	-
CASSFNPGSSYEQYF	TGTGCCAGCAGTTTCAACCCGGGGAGCTCCTACGAGCAGTACTTC	TRBV6-5	TRBJ2-7	-	-
CASSYAGAGNTIYF	TGTGCCAGCAGTTACGCAGGGGCTGGAAACACCATATATTTT	TRBV6-5	TRBJ1-3	-	-
CASSPGTGDAGELFF	TGTGCCAGCAGCCCTGGGACAGGGGATGCTGGGGAGCTGTTTTTT	TRBV13	TRBJ2-2	-	TRBD1
CASSKGTEETQYF	TGCGCCAGCAGTAAAGGGACAGAAGAGACCCAGTACTTC	TRBV4-1	TRBJ2-5	-	TRBD1
CASRSQWNEQFF	TGTGCCAGTAGGAGTCAATGGAATGAGCAGTTCTTC	TRBV28	TRBJ2-1	once	-
CASSLATGPNEKLFF	TGTGCCAGCAGCTTAGCGACAGGGCCTAATGAAAAACTGTTTTTT	TRBV7-9	TRBJ1-4	few	TRBD1
CASSLWGDQPQHF	TGTGCCAGCAGCTTATGGGGAGATCAGCCCCAGCATTTT	TRBV7-2	TRBJ1-5	-	-
CASSPTRGMNTEAFF	TGTGCCAGCAGCCCCACCAGGGGGATGAACACTGAAGCTTTCTTT	TRBV7-2	TRBJ1-1	few	TRBD1
CASSSISGTSGKETQYF	TGCGCCAGCAGCTCGATTTCCGGGACTAGCGGTAAAGAGACCCAGTACTTC	TRBV5-1	TRBJ2-5	-	TRBD2
CASSFRDNEQYF	TGCGCCAGCAGCTTCCGGGACAACGAGCAGTACTTC	TRBV5-1	TRBJ2-7	-	-
CASSPRGDTEAFF	TGTGCCAGCTCACCACGCGGGGACACTGAAGCTTTCTTT	TRBV18	TRBJ1-1	-	-
CASSRRDRISFSGNTIYF	TGTGCCAGCTCACGCAGGGACAGAATATCTTTCTCTGGAAACACCATATATTTT	TRBV18	TRBJ1-3	-	TRBD1
CASSQDPAGEYEQYF	TGCGCCAGCAGCCAAGATCCGGCAGGGGAATACGAGCAGTACTTC	TRBV4-3	TRBJ2-7	few	-
CASSQAFGGEAFF	TGCGCCAGCAGCCAAGCTTTTGGGGGGGAAGCTTTCTTT	TRBV4-1	TRBJ1-1	few	-
CASSEQAGGLSDEQFF	TGTGCCAGCAGTGAACAAGCGGGAGGGCTATCGGATGAGCAGTTCTTC	TRBV6-1	TRBJ2-1	-	TRBD2
CASRPASAAGELFF	TGTGCCAGCAGGCCCGCGAGCGCGGCCGGGGAGCTGTTTTTT	TRBV6-5	TRBJ2-2	-	-
CASSLQVAYEQYF	TGTGCCAGCAGCTTACAGGTAGCCTACGAGCAGTACTTC	TRBV11-2	TRBJ2-7	-	-
CASSFAGSSTDTQYF	TGCGCCAGCAGCTTTGCGGGATCTAGCACAGATACGCAGTATTTT	TRBV5-1	TRBJ2-3	-	-